These 30 T cell receptor beta chains were sequenced from one sample in a study of cytomegalovirus exposure and HLA in healthy donors. Sequencing was performed with immunoSEQ multiplex PCR; in TCRdb, only in-frame clones are kept and a portion is missing. Among 250,000 to 400,000 clones listed, roughly 86% were seen once. The source material was PBMCs. These receptors all stem from a man in his thirties or forties in good health and CMV-seronegative.

This clone was seen only once. The junction departs from germline at one end; a sequencing error may be responsible. This chain connects TRBV11-2 to TRBJ2-7, with TRBD1 matching over 7 bases. Germline-derived CDR1 and CDR2 are SGHAT and FQNNGV. This CDR3 spans 14 amino acids. CDR3 nucleotide sequence: TGTGCCAGCAGCTTCCCCGACAGGGAACCCACCCCAGACTTC. Translating gives CASSFPDREPTPDF.

The chain employs TRBV6-6 and TRBJ2-7; TRBD1 matches at 7 bases. V trimming: 0 bases; J trimming: 3 bases; junction bases outside the gene matches: 5. CDR3 length equals 15 residues. CDR1 is MNHNY and CDR2 is SVGAGI in the germline V gene (reference sequence). The CDR3: CASSYSPGQSYEQYF. CDR3 sequence (DNA): TGTGCCAGCAGTTACTCTCCGGGACAGAGCTACGAGCAGTACTTC.

The chain employs TRBV7-2 and TRBJ2-3; TRBD2 is a possible D gene (5 bases). Germline-derived CDR1 and CDR2 are SGHTA and FQGNSA. The CDR3 length is 16 residues. The V and J ends lost 5 bases and 3 bases respectively, with 18 bases between them. For the CDR3, the DNA is TGTGCCAGCAGCCCCGGCGTCGGAGGCCTAACAGATACGCAGTATTTT. It yields the protein CASSPGVGGLTDTQYF.

This clone was seen only once. This rearrangement joins TRBV6-1 to TRBJ2-1; TRBD2 aligns across 10 bases. CDR3 length: 14 amino acids. Trimming cost V 4 bases and J 8 bases; bases outside gene matches: 5. CDR1 and CDR2 (germline): MNHNS, SASEGT. The CDR3 DNA sequence: TGTGCCAGCAGTGCAAGCGGGGGGGCCTATGAGCAGTTCTTC. Translation gives CASSASGGAYEQFF.

The V and J genes are TRBV5-6 and TRBJ1-1; 8 nucleotides match TRBD1. The J segment lost 4 bases and the V segment lost 3 bases, leaving 11 bases of the junction unmatched. Germline lookup yields CDR1 SGHDT and CDR2 YYEEEE. The CDR3 loop spans 16 amino acids. CDR3 in DNA: TGTGCCAGCAGCTCTAGTTACAGGGGGAAGGGCACTGAAGCTTTCTTT. This codes for CASSSSYRGKGTEAFF.

The sample holds one count of this clone. The chain has TRBV4-3 and TRBJ2-3; D is possibly TRBD1 (6 bases). From germline, CDR1 is LGHNA and CDR2 YSLEER. With 0 bases removed from V and 5 bases from J, the gap between germline ends came to 15 bases. The CDR3 is 16 residues long. CDR3 region: CASSQDSRARGDTQYF. As DNA, the CDR3 is TGCGCCAGCAGCCAAGACTCGAGGGCCAGGGGAGATACGCAGTATTTT.

CDR3 loop: CAISAKPGQGIHGYTF. The CDR3, as DNA: TGTGCCATCAGTGCGAAGCCGGGACAGGGCATACATGGCTACACCTTC. The V call is TRBV10-3, the J call TRBJ1-2; 9 bases are shared with TRBD1. The CDR3 is 16 amino acids. Germline CDR1 reads ENHRY; CDR2 reads SYGVKD. V dropped 4 bases and J dropped 6; count of bases not matched to a gene: 12.

The chain recombines TRBV7-9 with TRBJ2-7; D might be TRBD2 (6 bases). Deletions cut 1 base from V and 3 bases from J, with 13 bases between. Germline CDR1 is SEHNR and CDR2 is FQNEAQ (reference sequence). CDR3 size: 15 residues. This CDR3 is CASSLVGGILYEQYF. CDR3 DNA: TGTGCCAGCAGCTTAGTTGGAGGGATACTCTACGAGCAGTACTTC.

This chain joins TRBV9 and TRBJ2-7; TRBD1 might be the D (5 bases). V lost 0 bases and J 4 bases, leaving 14 bases between the germline ends. Per the germline V gene, CDR1 is SGDLS and CDR2 is YYNGEE. The CDR3 loop spans 15 amino acids. The CDR3 DNA is TGTGCCAGCAGCGTAGCCTCGACAGCCCTATACGAGCAGTACTTC. This codes for CASSVASTALYEQYF.

The chain joins TRBV19 to TRBJ1-1; D may be TRBD1 (6 bases). There are 10 residues in the CDR3. In germline, CDR1 is LNHDA, CDR2 SQIVND (reference sequence). The CDR3 is CAYRVTEAFF. CDR3 DNA: TGTGCTTACAGGGTTACTGAAGCTTTCTTT.

A single count supports this clone. The chain uses TRBV25-1 and TRBJ1-3; a weak D match, TRBD1 (5 bases). Germline V gene lookup returns CDR1 MGHDK and CDR2 SYGVNS. The V end was cut by 1 base, the J end by 0 bases, with 10 bases between. The CDR3 runs to 16 residues. CDR3 region: CASSEFRTFSGNTIYF. CDR3 DNA: TGTGCCAGCAGTGAATTTCGGACATTCTCTGGAAACACCATATATTTT.

The V gene is TRBV18, the J gene TRBJ1-1, with D possibly being TRBD1 (5 bases). Trimming shortened V by 4 bases and J by 3 bases, and 33 bases separated the two germline ends. The CDR3 is 21 residues long. Looked up from germline, CDR1 is KGHSH and CDR2 is LQKENI. In nucleotides, the CDR3 is TGTGCCAGCTCACTAAACCGGGGTGACCCCGTCGGGACTCGAGGGGACACTGAAGCTTTCTTT. It translates to CASSLNRGDPVGTRGDTEAFF.

The chain uses TRBV18 and TRBJ1-3, with D possibly matching TRBD1 (6 bases). The germline V and J ends were trimmed by 3 bases and 3 bases, with 15 bases remaining between them. CDR1 and CDR2 from the germline V gene are KGHSH and LQKENI. The CDR3 is made up of 16 amino acids. The DNA of the CDR3 is TGTGCCAGCTCACCTCCGGGACAAGTTATTGGAAACACCATATATTTT. Protein sequence: CASSPPGQVIGNTIYF.

This chain connects TRBV13 to TRBJ2-1, with D possibly matching TRBD2 (5 bases). CDR1 and CDR2 from the germline V gene are PRHDT and FYEKMQ (reference sequence). There are 14 residues in the CDR3. V dropped 4 bases and J dropped 8 bases, with 15 bases sitting between them. As DNA, the CDR3 is TGTGCCAGCAGCTCCCGGGGAAATTGGGATGAGCAGTTCTTC. It translates to CASSSRGNWDEQFF.

J is TRBJ1-3 and V is TRBV7-9; D call uncertain. The CDR3 consists of 16 residues. V lost 0 bases, J lost 2 bases, and 11 bases lay in between. Per the germline V gene, CDR1 is SEHNR and CDR2 is FQNEAQ (reference sequence). The CDR3 reads CASSLAATWAGNTIYF. The CDR3 bases are TGTGCCAGCAGCTTAGCAGCGACCTGGGCTGGAAACACCATATATTTT.

The chain uses TRBV2 and TRBJ2-3, with 9 positions matching TRBD1. The V and J ends lost 6 bases and 6 bases, in that order; junction bases with no gene match: 7. The CDR3 spans 14 residues. The germline gives CDR1 SNHLY, CDR2 FYNNEI. The CDR3 DNA reads as TGTGCCAGCAGGTACAGGGGGCTGCGGGATACGCAGTATTTT. This gives the protein CASRYRGLRDTQYF.

The rearrangement uses TRBV10-1 and TRBJ2-1, with TRBD1 matching over 7 bases. The junction had 8 bases not matched to a gene; V was cut back by 4 bases and J by 8 bases. CDR1 is WNHNN and CDR2 is SYGVQD in the germline V gene (reference sequence). CDR3 length: 14 amino acids. This CDR3 reads CASSVGQVLDEQFF. CDR3 coding DNA: TGCGCCAGCAGTGTAGGACAGGTTCTCGATGAGCAGTTCTTC.

The genes are TRBV7-9 and TRBJ1-1, with 9 nucleotides matching TRBD1. Germline assignment: CDR1 SEHNR and CDR2 FQNEAQ (reference sequence). Trimming took 3 bases from V and 5 from J; bases not matched to a gene: 4. There are 14 residues in the CDR3. CDR3: CASSFATGGTEAFF. Here the CDR3 DNA reads TGTGCCAGCAGCTTCGCGACAGGGGGGACTGAAGCTTTCTTT.

The V and J genes are TRBV5-1 and TRBJ1-6, with 10 positions matching TRBD1. Germline V gene lookup returns CDR1 SGHRS and CDR2 YFSETQ. CDR3 length: 18 residues. V trimming: 3 bases; J trimming: 2 bases; junction bases outside the gene matches: 8. The CDR3 here is CASSSGTGVLAYNSPLHF. The CDR3, as DNA: TGCGCCAGCAGCTCCGGGACAGGGGTACTCGCCTATAATTCACCCCTCCACTTT.

This clone was counted once. This chain uses TRBV4-1 with TRBJ2-3; 13 bases map to TRBD2. Unmatched junction bases numbered 4, after V lost 3 bases and J lost 1 base. Germline V gene sequence: CDR1 MGHRA, CDR2 YSYEKL. The CDR3 is made up of 17 amino acids. This chain's CDR3 is CASSHTSGGARTDTQYF. CDR3 DNA sequence: TGCGCCAGCAGCCACACTAGCGGGGGGGCCCGCACAGATACGCAGTATTTT.

The gene calls are TRBV18 and TRBJ2-1; a weak D match, TRBD2 (6 bases). There are 16 residues in the CDR3. CDR1 and CDR2 (germline): KGHSH, LQKENI. Trimming removed 0 bases at V and 7 bases at J, with 16 bases between. In DNA form, the CDR3 reads TGTGCCAGCTCACCACCATCGGGAGCGGTGCCAAATGAGCAGTTCTTC. It yields the protein CASSPPSGAVPNEQFF.

The V gene is TRBV11-2, the J gene TRBJ1-4; D gene uncertain. V dropped 0 bases and J dropped 8 bases, with 10 bases sitting between them. Germline V gene data show CDR1 as SGHAT and CDR2 as FQNNGV. This CDR3 is 14 amino acids long. This chain's CDR3 is CASSLDSRGEKLFF. The CDR3, as DNA: TGTGCCAGCAGCTTAGATAGTAGAGGCGAAAAACTGTTTTTT. The whole variable domain, filled in from reference TRBV11-2 and TRBJ1-4, reads EAGVAQSPRYKIIEKRQSVAFWCNPISGHATLYWYQQILGQGPKLLIQFQNNGVVDDSQLPKDRFSAERLKGVDSTLKIQPAKLEDSAVYLCASSLDSRGEKLFFGSGTQLSVL.

The gene calls are TRBV19 and TRBJ2-1; 12 bases agree with TRBD2. Germline loops: CDR1 LNHDA, CDR2 SQIVND (reference sequence). The junction had 12 bases not matched to a gene; V was cut back by 6 bases and J by 0 bases. The CDR3 spans 19 residues. Here the CDR3 reads CASSGGGLAGPSSYNEQFF. The CDR3 region has the DNA TGTGCCAGTAGCGGCGGCGGACTAGCGGGACCGAGCTCCTACAATGAGCAGTTCTTC.

The V and J genes are TRBV5-6 and TRBJ1-2; D ambiguous. Trimming cost V 0 bases and J 8 bases, with 14 bases left between them. The CDR3 is 14 amino acids. Germline lookup yields CDR1 SGHDT and CDR2 YYEEEE. For the CDR3, the DNA is TGTGCCAGCAGCTTGGGGACGACTCGGGGAGGCTACACCTTC. Amino acid sequence: CASSLGTTRGGYTF.

The chain couples TRBV19 to TRBJ2-6, with 11 bases fitting TRBD2. V was clipped by 5 bases and J by 4 bases; unmatched bases: 10. This CDR3 comprises 18 residues. The germline gives CDR1 LNHDA, CDR2 SQIVND (reference sequence). CDR3: CASSAIAGGLPGANVLTF. For the CDR3, the DNA is TGTGCCAGTAGTGCCATAGCGGGGGGGCTCCCCGGGGCCAACGTCCTGACTTTC.

The chain uses TRBV18 and TRBJ1-3; D gene uncertain. The ends were cut back, 6 bases at V and 4 bases at J, with 16 bases in the middle. CDR1 KGHSH and CDR2 LQKENI come from the germline V gene. This CDR3 is built from 15 residues. In DNA, the CDR3 is TGTGCCAGCTCTCCCTCAAGAGAGCTCGGAAACACCATATATTTT. Translating it yields CASSPSRELGNTIYF.

This chain connects TRBV7-9 to TRBJ2-3; a weak D match, TRBD1 (5 bases). The V end was cut by 1 base, the J end by 0 bases, with 8 bases between. The CDR3 totals 15 residues. From germline, CDR1 is SEHNR and CDR2 FQNEAQ (reference sequence). The CDR3 DNA is TGTGCCAGCAGCTTAGAACAGGTTAGCACAGATACGCAGTATTTT. As protein: CASSLEQVSTDTQYF.

The CDR3 reads CASSYWENQPQHF. The CDR3, as DNA: TGTGCCAGCAGTTACTGGGAGAATCAGCCCCAGCATTTT. The V and J genes are TRBV6-5 and TRBJ1-5; D gene uncertain. The CDR3 runs to 13 residues. From germline, CDR1 is MNHEY and CDR2 SVGAGI. Trimming took 1 base from V and 4 from J, leaving 5 bases between them.

In its sample, this clone was seen once. This chain connects TRBV6-5 to TRBJ1-1, with D unresolved. CDR3 size: 15 residues. The V end was cut by 3 bases, the J end by 1 base, with 12 bases between. Germline V gene lookup returns CDR1 MNHEY and CDR2 SVGAGI. The CDR3 here is CASSYEARGNTEAFF. The CDR3 coding sequence is TGTGCCAGCAGTTATGAGGCAAGAGGGAACACTGAAGCTTTCTTT.

The chain uses TRBV5-1 and TRBJ2-7; D is possibly TRBD2 (5 bases). The CDR3 consists of 11 residues. Germline CDR1 reads SGHRS; CDR2 reads YFSETQ. V lost 7 bases, J lost 1 base, and 6 bases lay in between. The CDR3 DNA is TGCGCCAGCCGGGATTCCTACGAGCAGTACTTC. It codes for CASRDSYEQYF.